Shown below are 22 T cell receptor beta chains from a single sample sequenced in a study of blood T cell repertoires in COVID-19. Measured with immunoSEQ multiplex PCR; TCRdb has only the in-frame clones, and not every one. This sample has roughly 60,000 clones; over 80% occur once, and the top ten carry around 3.7%. The sample was peripheral blood. The receptor source for this set is an elderly woman with acute or convalescent COVID-19.

This clone has more than one count but fewer than ten. The chain carries TRBV10-2 and TRBJ2-1, with 15 bases identical to TRBD2. The CDR3 covers 16 residues. The V gene end was trimmed by 6 bases and the J gene end by 13 bases; junction bases not matched to a gene: 13. Germline V gene lookup returns CDR1 WSHSY and CDR2 SAAADI. In DNA form, the CDR3 reads TGCGCCAGCAGCCTAATTCCCGGGACTAGCGGGAGGATTCAGTTCTTC. Translation: CASSLIPGTSGRIQFF.

This clone was recorded only once. V and J are TRBV9 and TRBJ2-2; D perhaps matches TRBD2 (5 bases). Trimming shortened V by 3 bases and J by 4 bases, and 13 bases separated the two germline ends. CDR1 and CDR2 (germline): SGDLS, YYNGEE. This CDR3 contains 15 residues. The chain's CDR3 is CASSGGRRTTGELFF. Written as DNA, the CDR3 is TGTGCCAGCAGCGGAGGGAGACGGACCACCGGGGAGCTGTTTTTT.

With respect to this clone: One end of the junction fails to match germline, which may point to a read error. The chain couples TRBV18 to TRBJ2-7; 9 positions match TRBD1. Per the germline V gene, CDR1 is KGHSH and CDR2 is LQKENI. The CDR3 is 13 residues long. For the CDR3, the DNA is TGTGCCAGCTCAGCCAGCACACAGGGGGCGCCCAACTTC. It is translated as CASSASTQGAPNF.

This rearrangement joins TRBV7-8 to TRBJ1-1; no clear D gene. This CDR3 spans 13 amino acids. V was trimmed by 2 bases and J by 1 base, leaving 5 bases between them. CDR1 is SGHVS and CDR2 is FQNEAQ in the germline V gene. CDR3 loop: CASSLRGNTEAFF. CDR3 DNA: TGTGCCAGCAGCTTACGGGGGAACACTGAAGCTTTCTTT.

This clone was observed a single time. This chain connects TRBV12-3 or TRBV12-4 to TRBJ2-5; TRBD1 is a possible D gene (6 bases). Trimming took off 9 bases at V and 2 bases at J, with 13 bases between the two ends. This CDR3 is 13 amino acids long. The CDR3 DNA is TGTGCCAGGGGCCGGGACACACAAGAGACCCAGTACTTC. Protein sequence: CARGRDTQETQYF.

The chain uses TRBV7-9 and TRBJ1-1, with D possibly TRBD1 on 5 matching bases. Trimming stripped 1 base from V and 3 bases from J, with 6 bases between. Looked up from germline, CDR1 is SEHNR and CDR2 is FQNEAQ (reference sequence). This CDR3 has 13 amino acids. CDR3 sequence reads: CASSLEGDTEAFF. In nucleotides, the CDR3 is TGTGCCAGCAGCTTAGAAGGGGACACTGAAGCTTTCTTT.

This clone was detected only once. The chain is built from TRBV5-1 and TRBJ2-5, with 14 bases fitting TRBD2. Trimming at V came to 4 bases and at J to 2 bases, leaving 10 bases not matched to a gene. The germline CDR1 and CDR2 sequences are SGHRS and YFSETQ. The CDR3 runs to 18 residues. The CDR3 is CASSQGLAGGQRQETQYF. For the CDR3, the DNA is TGCGCCAGCAGCCAAGGACTAGCGGGGGGCCAGAGACAAGAGACCCAGTACTTC.

The gene calls are TRBV6-5 and TRBJ1-2; D is undetermined. CDR1 is MNHEY and CDR2 is SVGAGI in the germline V gene. Trimming stripped 6 bases from V and 8 bases from J, with 19 bases between. The length of the CDR3 is 14 residues. CDR3 amino acids: CASSVGGLRSGYTF. In DNA form, the CDR3 reads TGTGCCAGCAGCGTGGGAGGTCTAAGGAGCGGCTACACCTTC.

The chain couples TRBV7-3 to TRBJ1-5; 7 bases are shared with TRBD1. This CDR3 contains 16 residues. V lost 3 bases, J lost 3 bases, and 8 bases stayed unmatched. Germline CDR1 SGHTA, CDR2 FQGTGA. CDR3 coding DNA: TGTGCCAGCAGCTTTCGAGGGACAGCCTTCAATCAGCCCCAGCATTTT. Protein: CASSFRGTAFNQPQHF.

This chain joins TRBV7-8 and TRBJ1-1; 7 bases line up with TRBD1. Germline V gives CDR1 SGHVS, CDR2 FQNEAQ. This CDR3 comprises 14 residues. V lost 3 bases, J lost 4 bases, and 5 bases stayed unmatched. The CDR3 bases are TGTGCCAGCAGCTTGACAGGGACGGGCACTGAAGCTTTCTTT. Translating it yields CASSLTGTGTEAFF.

The chain is built from TRBV9 and TRBJ2-5; 7 bases are a match to TRBD2. Germline V gene data show CDR1 as SGDLS and CDR2 as YYNGEE. This CDR3 is built from 12 residues. Trimming at V came to 3 bases and at J to 5 bases, leaving 1 base not matched to a gene. The CDR3, as DNA: TGTGCCAGCAGCGGGGAGGGGGAGACCCAGTACTTC. It translates to CASSGEGETQYF.

The DNA of the CDR3 is TGTGCCAGCAGCCAAGACTTGAACACCGGGGAGCTGTTTTTT. It specifies CASSQDLNTGELFF. This chain links TRBV7-7 with TRBJ2-2; D uncertain. The CDR3 has 14 amino acids. Germline V gene data show CDR1 as SSHAT and CDR2 as FNYEAQ (reference sequence). The germline V and J ends were trimmed by 5 bases and 1 base, with 8 bases remaining between them.

The chain recombines TRBV10-2 with TRBJ2-7, with D tentatively TRBD2 (6 bases). From germline, CDR1 is WSHSY and CDR2 SAAADI. The CDR3 is made up of 10 amino acids. Trimming took off 11 bases at V and 4 bases at J, with 9 bases between the two ends. CDR3 DNA sequence: TGCGCCTCCGGGGGTTACGAGCAGTACTTC. Protein sequence: CASGGYEQYF.

CDR3 sequence (DNA): TGTGCCAGCAGTGAAGCCAGGGGTCTGGGGTCCACTAGCAATCAGCCCCAGCATTTT. Translation gives CASSEARGLGSTSNQPQHF. This rearrangement joins TRBV6-1 to TRBJ1-5, with D possibly matching TRBD1 (6 bases). The CDR3 is made up of 19 amino acids. Looked up from germline, CDR1 is MNHNS and CDR2 is SASEGT. Trimming shortened V by 0 bases and J by 0 bases, and 18 bases separated the two germline ends.

The rearrangement links TRBV12-5 to TRBJ2-2; D call uncertain. Germline V gene data show CDR1 as LGHNT and CDR2 as FRNRAP. The CDR3 is 14 residues long. Trimming pared 4 bases from V and 5 bases from J, leaving 11 bases between. CDR3 DNA sequence: TGTGCTAGTGGTTCCCAGGTTGGAACCGGGGAGCTGTTTTTT. Translation gives CASGSQVGTGELFF.

The rearrangement uses TRBV2 and TRBJ1-3; D is ambiguous. Germline values: CDR1 SNHLY, CDR2 FYNNEI. Trimming removed 6 bases at V and 1 base at J, with 13 bases between. This CDR3 is 15 amino acids long. Written as DNA, the CDR3 is TGTGCCAGCAGAGACACCACAGTATCTGGAAACACCATATATTTT. It translates to CASRDTTVSGNTIYF.

This clone was found once. V gene TRBV19 combines with J gene TRBJ2-1; 8 bases are a match to TRBD2. The V gene end was trimmed by 3 bases and the J gene end by 4 bases; junction bases not matched to a gene: 8. The CDR3 contains 16 residues. Germline values: CDR1 LNHDA, CDR2 SQIVND (reference sequence). DNA for the CDR3: TGTGCCAGTAGTATGACTACTAGCGGTTGGTACAATGAGCAGTTCTTC. Translated, it gives CASSMTTSGWYNEQFF.

The count of this clone is one. This chain connects TRBV7-2 to TRBJ1-2; a weak D match, TRBD1 (5 bases). The V end was cut by 2 bases, the J end by 7 bases, with 14 bases between. Germline V gene data show CDR1 as SGHTA and CDR2 as FQGNSA. There are 14 residues in the CDR3. Written as DNA, the CDR3 is TGTGCCAGCAGCTTACCAGGGAGGCAGGTTGGCTACACCTTC. This codes for CASSLPGRQVGYTF.

This chain links TRBV4-3 with TRBJ1-6; D is ambiguous. Trimming pared 0 bases from V and 10 bases from J, leaving 7 bases between. The CDR3 loop spans 13 amino acids. Germline CDR1 LGHNA, CDR2 YSLEER. The CDR3, as DNA: TGCGCCAGCAGCCAAGATCAAAGCTCACCCCTCCACTTT. Translated, it gives CASSQDQSSPLHF.

The rearrangement uses TRBV10-3 and TRBJ2-1; 12 nucleotides align to TRBD2. The CDR3 consists of 14 residues. From germline, CDR1 is ENHRY and CDR2 SYGVKD. Unmatched junction bases numbered 3, after V lost 5 bases and J lost 7 bases. CDR3 nucleotides: TGTGCCATCAGTCCCGGGACTAGCGGGAATGAGCAGTTCTTC. Translated, it gives CAISPGTSGNEQFF.

There are a few counts of this clone. The chain couples TRBV27 to TRBJ1-1, with TRBD1 matching 7 bases. The V and J ends lost 4 bases and 12 bases, in that order; junction bases with no gene match: 8. This CDR3 contains 12 residues. Germline CDR1 and CDR2: MNHEY and SMNVEV (reference sequence). The DNA of the CDR3 is TGTGCCAGCAGTTCTCGAACAGGGGAAACTTTCTTT. This codes for CASSSRTGETFF.

The V gene is TRBV3-1 (or the pseudogene TRBV3-2), the J gene TRBJ1-5; D call uncertain. This CDR3 contains 14 residues. With 8 bases removed from V and 0 bases from J, the gap between germline ends came to 11 bases. The germline V gene encodes CDR1 LGHDT and CDR2 YNNKEL (reference sequence). The CDR3 sequence: CASSGAYSNQPQHF. CDR3 in DNA: TGTGCCAGCTCCGGAGCTTATAGCAATCAGCCCCAGCATTTT.